Each of the 20 T cell receptor beta chains below was sequenced from the same sample in a study of beta chain features in type 1 diabetes. All of the isolated RNA was reverse transcribed, so expressed TCRB transcripts were sequenced. Clones were read by immunoSEQ multiplex PCR, and TCRdb kept only the in-frame ones, dropping some. The sample includes about 620,000 clones, around 16% of them seen just once. Sequencing used naive CD4+ T cells from blood. The source of these receptors is a man younger than 35 in good health.

A few counts support this clone. CDR3 loop: CASSVLAAFSYNEQFF. The CDR3 DNA follows: TGTGCCAGCAGCGTACTAGCGGCCTTCTCCTACAATGAGCAGTTCTTC. The chain employs TRBV9 and TRBJ2-1; 7 nucleotides align to TRBD2. V shed 1 base and J 0 bases; nucleotides not matched to a gene: 4. The CDR3 loop spans 16 amino acids. Germline CDR1 is SGDLS and CDR2 is YYNGEE.

V usage is TRBV25-1 and J usage is TRBJ2-2; weak D call: TRBD1 (6 bases). CDR1 and CDR2 (germline): MGHDK, SYGVNS. This CDR3 has 13 residues. Trimming removed 8 bases at V and 1 base at J, with 8 bases between. CDR3 sequence: CASLRGNTGELFF. The CDR3, as DNA: TGTGCCAGCCTCAGGGGGAACACCGGGGAGCTGTTTTTT. Using reference TRBV25-1 and TRBJ2-2 for the parts outside the CDR3, the full variable domain is EADIYQTPRYLVIGTGKKITLECSQTMGHDKMYWYQQDPGMELHLIHYSYGVNSTEKGDLSSESTVSRIRTEHFPLTLESARPSHTSQYLCASLRGNTGELFFGEGSRLTVL.

V usage is TRBV27 and J usage is TRBJ1-4; 9 nucleotides align to TRBD1. There are 16 residues in the CDR3. Germline V lookup: CDR1 MNHEY, CDR2 SMNVEV (reference sequence). With V trimmed by 0 bases and J by 8 bases, 7 bases remained unmatched. CDR3 loop: CASSLSPTGGREKLFF. The DNA for the CDR3 is TGTGCCAGCAGTTTATCTCCAACAGGGGGCCGGGAAAAACTGTTTTTT.

Worth noting for this clone: Germline and junction disagree at one end, which may indicate a read error. The rearrangement links TRBV28 to TRBJ2-5; D might be TRBD1 (5 bases). Germline lookup yields CDR1 MDHEN and CDR2 SYDVKM. The CDR3 runs to 13 residues. The CDR3 DNA sequence: TGTGCCAGCAGTTTCCCGAAGACAGAGGCCCAGTACTTC. Translating gives CASSFPKTEAQYF.

The J gene is TRBJ2-1, the V gene TRBV28; no reliable D call. The CDR3 runs to 15 residues. The V and J ends lost 8 bases and 6 bases respectively, with 20 bases between them. CDR1 is MDHEN and CDR2 is SYDVKM in the germline V gene. This CDR3 reads CASVSLGVGSNEQFF. CDR3 DNA: TGTGCCAGCGTCTCTTTGGGTGTTGGTAGCAATGAGCAGTTCTTC.

Comment on this clone: Compared with germline, one end of the junction differs, possibly owing to a read error. This chain connects TRBV7-7 to TRBJ2-5; D possibly corresponds to TRBD1 (7 bases). Germline values: CDR1 SSHAT, CDR2 FNYEAQ (reference sequence). This CDR3 comprises 14 residues. DNA of the CDR3: TGTGCTAGCAGCTTAGTTTCAGGGGGGGAGACCCAGTACTTC. Translating gives CASSLVSGGETQYF.

This chain connects TRBV5-5 to TRBJ2-3; unclear D gene. The germline V gene has CDR1 SGHKS and CDR2 YYEKEE (reference sequence). The ends were cut back, 4 bases at V and 6 bases at J, with 9 bases in the middle. The CDR3 totals 12 residues. CDR3 bases: TGTGCCAGCAGCAATTCCAGGGATACGCAGTATTTT. Translated: CASSNSRDTQYF.

This clone appeared a few times. The rearrangement uses TRBV15 and TRBJ2-2; no reliable D call. The CDR3 has 11 residues. The ends were cut back, 1 base at V and 9 bases at J, with 3 bases in the middle. The germline V gene encodes CDR1 LNHNV and CDR2 YYDKDF (reference sequence). The CDR3 DNA reads TGTGCCACCAGCAGAGGAAGGGAGCTGTTTTTT. It yields the protein CATSRGRELFF.

This clone was seen a few times. V and J are TRBV5-4 and TRBJ1-5; D gene unclear. Germline assignment: CDR1 SGHNT and CDR2 YYREEE (reference sequence). This CDR3 spans 13 amino acids. Trimming left V 2 bases short and J 7 bases short, with 10 bases between. The CDR3 region is CASSFGGGQPQHF. The CDR3 nucleotides are TGTGCCAGCAGCTTCGGAGGCGGGCAGCCCCAGCATTTT.

This clone was counted at least ten times. The chain uses TRBV13 and TRBJ2-3; TRBD1 might be the D (5 bases). The V gene's germline CDR1 is PRHDT and CDR2 FYEKMQ (reference sequence). V was clipped by 1 base and J by 6 bases, with 11 bases between them. This CDR3 has 14 residues. CDR3 sequence (DNA): TGTGCCAGCAGCTTAGCAGGGCTGGCCGATACGCAGTATTTT. It translates to CASSLAGLADTQYF.

V gene TRBV25-1 combines with J gene TRBJ1-5, with 7 positions matching TRBD1. V gave up 5 bases and J gave up 4 bases; unmatched junction bases: 5. Germline assignment: CDR1 MGHDK and CDR2 SYGVNS. The CDR3 sequence is 14 residues long. The chain's CDR3 is CASSPKTGNQPQHF. DNA for the CDR3: TGTGCCAGCAGTCCCAAGACAGGGAATCAGCCCCAGCATTTT. The full variable domain, completed using reference TRBV25-1 and TRBJ1-5, is EADIYQTPRYLVIGTGKKITLECSQTMGHDKMYWYQQDPGMELHLIHYSYGVNSTEKGDLSSESTVSRIRTEHFPLTLESARPSHTSQYLCASSPKTGNQPQHFGDGTRLSIL.

The chain links TRBV28 to TRBJ2-2; TRBD1 matches at 8 bases. V gave up 2 bases and J gave up 4 bases; unmatched junction bases: 3. The CDR3 has 15 amino acids. Germline CDR1 is MDHEN and CDR2 is SYDVKM. The CDR3 DNA reads TGTGCCAGCAGTTTAGCAACAGGGGGCACCGGGGAGCTGTTTTTT. It yields the protein CASSLATGGTGELFF.

The gene calls are TRBV4-3 and TRBJ1-1, with D possibly being TRBD1 (6 bases). Germline lookup yields CDR1 LGHNA and CDR2 YSLEER. V was trimmed by 4 bases and J by 4 bases, leaving 16 bases between them. This CDR3 has 15 amino acids. CDR3 loop: CASSPAGVVSTEAFF. CDR3 in DNA: TGCGCCAGCAGCCCAGCAGGGGTGGTGAGCACTGAAGCTTTCTTT.

A few counts support this clone. The chain has TRBV7-2 and TRBJ2-3; D remains unclear. Germline assignment: CDR1 SGHTA and CDR2 FQGNSA. CDR3 length: 13 residues. Deletions cut 6 bases from V and 6 bases from J, with 13 bases between. The CDR3 spells CASRSAGADTQYF. The CDR3 region has the DNA TGTGCCAGCAGATCCGCAGGAGCTGATACGCAGTATTTT.

V is TRBV27 and J is TRBJ1-4; 8 bases match TRBD1. CDR1 MNHEY and CDR2 SMNVEV come from the germline V gene (reference sequence). V lost 6 bases, J lost 7 bases, and 10 bases stayed unmatched. CDR3 length: 15 residues. DNA of the CDR3: TGTGCCAGCAGCGGGGCAGGGGGCTTGGGTGAAAAACTGTTTTTT. This encodes CASSGAGGLGEKLFF.

The rearrangement links TRBV9 to TRBJ2-3; D is tentatively TRBD1 or TRBD2 (5 bases each). V shed 0 bases and J shed 5 bases, with 19 bases lying between them. The CDR3 totals 17 residues. The germline CDR1 and CDR2 sequences are SGDLS and YYNGEE. The CDR3 DNA is TGTGCCAGCAGCGTAGCGAAGCAGGGCCGAGGGATAGATACGCAGTATTTT. Protein: CASSVAKQGRGIDTQYF.

This clone was seen more than once but under ten times. The genes are TRBV5-6 and TRBJ1-1; 8 positions match TRBD1. The CDR3 runs to 14 residues. Unmatched junction bases numbered 4, after V lost 3 bases and J lost 3 bases. CDR1 and CDR2 (germline): SGHDT, YYEEEE. The chain's CDR3 is CASSYPTGDTEAFF. DNA for the CDR3: TGTGCCAGCAGCTACCCGACAGGGGACACTGAAGCTTTCTTT. The full variable domain, rest sourced from reference TRBV5-6 and TRBJ1-1, is DAGVTQSPTHLIKTRGQQVTLRCSPKSGHDTVSWYQQALGQGPQFIFQYYEEEERQRGNFPDRFSGHQFPNYSSELNVNALLLGDSALYLCASSYPTGDTEAFFGQGTRLTVV.

This clone has just a few counts. The V and J genes are TRBV5-4 and TRBJ2-7; the match to TRBD2 covers 10 bases. The CDR3 is 16 amino acids. The V gene's germline CDR1 is SGHNT and CDR2 YYREEE (reference sequence). V trimming: 0 bases; J trimming: 5 bases; junction bases outside the gene matches: 8. This CDR3 is CASSLEASGGPDEQYF. CDR3 DNA: TGTGCCAGCAGCTTGGAGGCTAGCGGGGGCCCCGACGAGCAGTACTTC.

The V and J genes are TRBV11-2 and TRBJ1-2; the D is unclear. CDR3 size: 13 residues. Trimming left V 0 bases short and J 8 bases short, with 10 bases between. Germline V gene lookup returns CDR1 SGHAT and CDR2 FQNNGV. CDR3 in amino acids: CASSLDRRGGYTF. The CDR3 DNA follows: TGTGCCAGCAGCTTAGATCGGAGAGGAGGCTACACCTTC.

A few counts support this clone. The V and J genes are TRBV6-5 and TRBJ2-3; 8 nucleotides line up with TRBD1. Germline loops: CDR1 MNHEY, CDR2 SVGAGI. The J segment lost 10 bases and the V segment lost 9 bases, leaving 9 bases of the junction unmatched. The CDR3 has 12 amino acids. The CDR3 nucleotides read TGTGCCAGTGGCCTTCAGGGGGCGTCGCAGTATTTT. As protein: CASGLQGASQYF.